The 20 T cell receptor beta chains given below trace back to one sample, sequenced in a study of blood T cell repertoires in COVID-19. Assay used: immunoSEQ multiplex PCR; TCRdb lists only in-frame clones, some missing. Among 220,000 or so clones, 84% were seen once, and the ten largest hold 6.8%. The sequencing sample was made of PBMCs or T cells enriched from blood (not recorded which). The source is a woman in her 40s who had recovered from COVID-19.

The chain has TRBV28 and TRBJ2-5, with 13 positions matching TRBD2. In germline, CDR1 is MDHEN, CDR2 SYDVKM. The junction had 8 bases not matched to a gene; V was cut back by 2 bases and J by 5 bases. This CDR3 comprises 17 residues. CDR3 protein: CASSLGTSGRARETQYF. As DNA, the CDR3 is TGTGCCAGCAGTTTAGGAACTAGCGGGAGGGCCCGGGAGACCCAGTACTTC.

CDR3 nucleotide sequence: TGCGCCAGCAGTGATGGGCAGGGTGGAGGCTACACCTTC. Residues: CASSDGQGGGYTF. V and J are TRBV10-1 and TRBJ1-2, with a weak D call TRBD1 (5 bases). CDR1 and CDR2 (germline): WNHNN, SYGVQD (reference sequence). The CDR3 consists of 13 residues. Between the trimmed V and J ends, which lost 3 bases and 8 bases, there was a span of 13 bases.

The rearrangement uses TRBV11-2 and TRBJ2-7, with D unclear. Trimming left V 5 bases short and J 8 bases short, with 22 bases between. CDR1 and CDR2 (germline): SGHAT, FQNNGV. The CDR3 runs to 15 residues. The DNA for the CDR3 is TGTGCCAGCAGCGCTGACTTCGTGTATTCCATCCAGCAGTACTTC. It codes for CASSADFVYSIQQYF.

For the CDR3, the DNA is TGTGCCAGTAGTTCACGGGACATCCGCACCGGGGAGCTGTTTTTT. It specifies CASSSRDIRTGELFF. This chain joins TRBV19 and TRBJ2-2; a weak D match, TRBD1 (6 bases). V lost 5 bases to trimming and J lost 4 bases, with 14 bases between them. Germline lookup yields CDR1 LNHDA and CDR2 SQIVND (reference sequence). The CDR3 is 15 residues long.

There are a few counts of this clone. The chain combines TRBV6-2 or TRBV6-3 with TRBJ2-4; 9 bases are a match to TRBD2. The germline V gene encodes CDR1 MNHEY and CDR2 SVGEGT. Trimming removed 2 bases from V and 0 bases from J; junction bases left unmatched: 17. The CDR3 length is 21 residues. This chain's CDR3 is CASSYSFGASGTILAKNIQYF. The CDR3, as DNA: TGTGCCAGCAGTTACAGTTTCGGGGCTAGCGGGACTATACTAGCCAAAAACATTCAGTACTTC.

This sequence joins TRBV19 and TRBJ1-3, with D possibly matching TRBD1 (5 bases). This CDR3 is 19 amino acids long. Trimming stripped 3 bases from V and 3 bases from J, with 24 bases between. The germline V gene has CDR1 LNHDA and CDR2 SQIVND (reference sequence). CDR3: CASSIIFTRTRTIGNTIYF. CDR3 coding DNA: TGTGCCAGTAGTATTATTTTCACCCGAACGAGGACAATTGGAAACACCATATATTTT.

The gene calls are TRBV6-6 and TRBJ2-3, with 11 bases matching TRBD2. The J segment lost 1 base and the V segment lost 6 bases, leaving 3 bases of the junction unmatched. Germline V CDR1 and CDR2: MNHNY, SVGAGI (reference sequence). The CDR3 consists of 15 residues. The CDR3 sequence is CASRKTSGGTDTQYF. CDR3 in DNA: TGTGCCAGCAGAAAGACTAGCGGGGGCACAGATACGCAGTATTTT.

This chain connects TRBV7-8 to TRBJ2-7; TRBD1 is a possible D gene (5 bases). This CDR3 spans 15 amino acids. The germline CDR1 and CDR2 sequences are SGHVS and FQNEAQ. V lost 1 base and J lost 0, with 10 bases in between. The CDR3: CASSLVIGASYEQYF. The CDR3 nucleotides are TGTGCCAGCAGCTTAGTCATAGGGGCCTCCTACGAGCAGTACTTC.

The chain carries TRBV7-2 and TRBJ1-4, with D perhaps TRBD1 (5 bases). V was shortened by 3 bases and J by 3 bases, with 8 bases between the two germline ends. The germline gives CDR1 SGHTA, CDR2 FQGNSA. The CDR3 has 14 residues. Here the CDR3 DNA reads TGTGCCAGCAGCTTTGGGGGGGCTAATGAAAAACTGTTTTTT. Amino acids: CASSFGGANEKLFF.

The table lists this clone with many counts. The gene calls are TRBV10-2 and TRBJ1-1; TRBD1 matches at 9 bases. Germline V CDR1 and CDR2: WSHSY, SAAADI. Trimming cost V 5 bases and J 1 base; bases outside gene matches: 5. This CDR3 region has 15 residues. CDR3: CASSFPGQGNTEAFF. The CDR3 nucleotides read TGCGCCAGCAGTTTTCCGGGACAGGGGAACACTGAAGCTTTCTTT.

This sequence joins TRBV5-5 and TRBJ1-5; TRBD1 is a possible D gene (5 bases). There are 14 residues in the CDR3. Per germline, CDR1 SGHKS and CDR2 YYEKEE (reference sequence). Trimming left V 4 bases short and J 3 bases short, with 11 bases between. The CDR3 loop reads CASSAGQINQPQHF. CDR3 DNA sequence: TGTGCCAGCAGCGCGGGGCAGATCAATCAGCCCCAGCATTTT. The full variable domain, in which reference TRBV5-5 and TRBJ1-5 provide the parts outside the CDR3, is DAGVTQSPTHLIKTRGQQVTLRCSPISGHKSVSWYQQVLGQGPQFIFQYYEKEERGRGNFPDRFSARQFPNYSSELNVNALLLGDSALYLCASSAGQINQPQHFGDGTRLSIL.

This chain joins TRBV6-2 or TRBV6-3 and TRBJ1-2; D is unresolved. The germline V and J ends were trimmed by 2 bases and 1 base, with 8 bases remaining between them. Germline CDR1 is MNHEY and CDR2 is SVGEGT. The CDR3 is 14 amino acids. CDR3 in DNA: TGTGCCAGCAGTTACCAGACATATAACTATGGCTACACCTTC. It is translated as CASSYQTYNYGYTF.

This rearrangement joins TRBV6-5 to TRBJ1-4; D ambiguous. The length of the CDR3 is 15 residues. V lost 5 bases to trimming and J lost 7 bases, with 17 bases between them. Germline V gives CDR1 MNHEY, CDR2 SVGAGI. This CDR3 reads CASSLARDSGEKLFF. CDR3 nucleotide sequence: TGTGCCAGCAGTCTGGCGCGGGATTCGGGTGAAAAACTGTTTTTT.

The J gene is TRBJ2-7, the V gene TRBV3-1 (or the pseudogene TRBV3-2); the D gene is possibly TRBD2 (6 bases). The germline CDR1 and CDR2 sequences are LGHDT and YNNKEL (reference sequence). Trimming shortened V by 4 bases and J by 2 bases, and 9 bases separated the two germline ends. This CDR3 is built from 13 residues. Here the CDR3 DNA reads TGTGCCAGCAGCCTCGGACTAACCTACGAGCAGTACTTC. Protein product: CASSLGLTYEQYF.

The chain links TRBV5-4 to TRBJ2-5, with D possibly matching TRBD1 (6 bases). V was shortened by 4 bases and J by 5 bases, with 12 bases between the two germline ends. Germline V gene lookup returns CDR1 SGHNT and CDR2 YYREEE (reference sequence). The CDR3 runs 13 residues. The CDR3 region has the DNA TGTGCCAGCAGCCCGGACAGTAGTGAGACCCAGTACTTC. Translation: CASSPDSSETQYF.

This clone was seen more than once but under ten times. The V call is TRBV29-1, the J call TRBJ1-4; the D is unclear. Germline values: CDR1 SQVTM, CDR2 ANQGSEA. The CDR3 has 13 amino acids. Between the trimmed V and J ends, which lost 5 bases and 6 bases, there was a span of 13 bases. The CDR3 loop reads CSVFADSDEKLFF. The CDR3 bases are TGCAGCGTTTTTGCGGATAGCGATGAAAAACTGTTTTTT.

This clone has just a few counts. The CDR3 nucleotides are TGTGCCTGGAGTGTGGAGAGTGGGGCCAACGTCCTGACTTTC. It encodes CAWSVESGANVLTF. The chain combines TRBV30 with TRBJ2-6; D is unclear. CDR3 length: 14 residues. Germline CDR1 reads GTSNPN; CDR2 reads SVGIG (reference sequence). Between the trimmed V and J ends, which lost 0 bases and 3 bases, there was a span of 6 bases.

The gene calls are TRBV27 and TRBJ1-6; tentatively, D is TRBD1 (5 bases). CDR1 is MNHEY, CDR2 SMNVEV, per germline (reference sequence). Trimming removed 2 bases at V and 5 bases at J, with 10 bases between. The CDR3 is made up of 15 amino acids. The CDR3 loop is CASSLRRVNNSPLHF. For the CDR3, the DNA is TGTGCCAGCAGTTTACGCAGGGTCAATAATTCACCCCTCCACTTT.

The V call is TRBV11-2, the J call TRBJ2-1; 7 nucleotides agree with TRBD1. The CDR3 runs 14 residues. V was pared by 3 bases and J by 8 bases, with 7 bases of the junction left unmatched. Looked up from germline, CDR1 is SGHAT and CDR2 is FQNNGV. The CDR3 nucleotides read TGTGCCAGCAGCTTGAGACAGGGAATAGATGAGCAGTTCTTC. This encodes CASSLRQGIDEQFF.

This clone came up once. The chain links TRBV28 to TRBJ2-7; no clear D. The germline V gene has CDR1 MDHEN and CDR2 SYDVKM. Trimming took off 3 bases at V and 0 bases at J, with 12 bases between the two ends. This CDR3 has 15 amino acids. The CDR3 here is CASSLGLWSSYEQYF. The CDR3 nucleotides are TGTGCCAGCAGTTTGGGTCTTTGGAGCTCCTACGAGCAGTACTTC.